This TCR beta chain was found in a study of T cell changes during pregnancy in multiple sclerosis. Sequencing used immunoSEQ multiplex PCR; TCRdb keeps in-frame clones, though not all of them. The table records tens of thousands of clones, 90% to 95% of them present only once. This TCR was sampled from a female donor with multiple sclerosis, enrolled in a pregnancy study. The sequenced sample was peripheral blood, obtained in the third trimester of pregnancy.

The CDR3 DNA reads as TGTGCCAGCAGTCACAACGGGGTGTCGGGATCTAGCACAGATACGCAGTATTTT. Translated, it gives CASSHNGVSGSSTDTQYF. This rearrangement joins TRBV25-1 to TRBJ2-3, with D possibly being TRBD2 (5 bases). CDR1 and CDR2 from the germline V gene are MGHDK and SYGVNS. V lost 5 bases to trimming and J lost 0 bases, with 21 bases between them. The CDR3 consists of 18 residues.